This is a list of T cell receptor beta chains from one sample in a study of response to subunit inactivated influenza vaccine. TCRdb redid the calling of the RT-PCR reads with MiXCR, one entry per CDR3 protein. The sample consists of roughly 710,000 distinct CDR3 sequences, around 15% of them appearing once. The sequences come from PBMCs from blood, collected around 14 days before vaccination. These receptors all come from a man aged 45-65 years who received an inactivated influenza vaccine. CDR3s include the opening cysteine and the closing phenylalanine or tryptophan. The D gene is left open where the match is weak. Clone sizes are given selectively: once, few, many, or a class where the clone is expanded.

j_gene: TRBJ2-7
v_gene: TRBV2
d_gene: -
abundance: -
len: 13
CDR3nt: TGTGCCAGCACTGCTAGCACTTCCTACGAGCAGTACTTC
CDR3aa: CASTASTSYEQYF

j_gene: TRBJ2-5
v_gene: TRBV15
d_gene: TRBD1
abundance: few
len: 15
CDR3nt: TGTGCCACCAGCAGAATCGACAGGGTCTACGAGACCCAGTACTTC
CDR3aa: CATSRIDRVYETQYF

j_gene: TRBJ2-5
v_gene: TRBV12-3/TRBV12-4
d_gene: TRBD1
abundance: -
len: 16
CDR3nt: TGTGCCAGCAGTTTAGCCCAGGGGGCGGACGGCGAGACCCAGTACTTC
CDR3aa: CASSLAQGADGETQYF

j_gene: TRBJ1-6
v_gene: TRBV6-5
d_gene: TRBD1
abundance: -
len: 18
CDR3nt: TGTGCCAGCAGTTACGGGCCCCTCCGGGACAGGGGACATTCACCCCTCCACTTT
CDR3aa: CASSYGPLRDRGHSPLHF

j_gene: TRBJ2-1
v_gene: TRBV20-1
d_gene: TRBD2
abundance: -
len: 15
CDR3nt: TGCAGTGCTAGATTCCCTAGCGGGGTGTACAATGAGCAGTTCTTC
CDR3aa: CSARFPSGVYNEQFF

j_gene: TRBJ2-7
v_gene: TRBV6-2/TRBV6-3
d_gene: -
abundance: few
len: 13
CDR3nt: TGTGCCAGCAGCTTGGAGAGACCCTACGAGCAGTACTTC
CDR3aa: CASSLERPYEQYF

j_gene: TRBJ1-3
v_gene: TRBV29-1
d_gene: -
abundance: -
len: 13
CDR3nt: TGCAGCGTCGCCCGACTGGGGGGAAACACCATATATTTT
CDR3aa: CSVARLGGNTIYF

j_gene: TRBJ2-7
v_gene: TRBV2
d_gene: -
abundance: -
len: 15
CDR3nt: TGTGCCAGCAGTAAAAGCACGGGTACTTCCTACGAGCAGTACTTC
CDR3aa: CASSKSTGTSYEQYF

j_gene: TRBJ1-5
v_gene: TRBV5-1
d_gene: -
abundance: few
len: 13
CDR3nt: TGCGCCAGCAGCATGGACCTTAATCAGCCCCAGCATTTT
CDR3aa: CASSMDLNQPQHF

j_gene: TRBJ1-4
v_gene: TRBV6-1
d_gene: TRBD1
abundance: few
len: 16
CDR3nt: TGTGCCAGCAGTGAAGGAACCGGGACAGGGAACGAAAAACTGTTTTTT
CDR3aa: CASSEGTGTGNEKLFF

j_gene: TRBJ2-5
v_gene: TRBV5-1
d_gene: TRBD1
abundance: -
len: 13
CDR3nt: TGCGCCAGCAGCTTGGTACAGGGGGAGACCCAGTACTTC
CDR3aa: CASSLVQGETQYF

j_gene: TRBJ1-1
v_gene: TRBV28
d_gene: -
abundance: -
len: 12
CDR3nt: TGTGCCAGCAGTTCGGGGACATTCAAAGCTTTCTTT
CDR3aa: CASSSGTFKAFF

j_gene: TRBJ2-1
v_gene: TRBV10-3
d_gene: -
abundance: many
len: 18
CDR3nt: TGTGCCATCAATGGGCGGGATTCGGGCCATAGCTCCTACAATGAGCAGTTCTTC
CDR3aa: CAINGRDSGHSSYNEQFF

j_gene: TRBJ2-7
v_gene: TRBV5-1
d_gene: TRBD2
abundance: -
len: 13
CDR3nt: TGCGCCAGCAGGGCTAGCGGACCCTACGAGCAGTACTTC
CDR3aa: CASRASGPYEQYF

j_gene: TRBJ2-7
v_gene: TRBV20-1
d_gene: -
abundance: -
len: 13
CDR3nt: TGCAGTGCAAGGGACGGAGGATTCTACGAGCAGTACTTC
CDR3aa: CSARDGGFYEQYF

j_gene: TRBJ2-3
v_gene: TRBV20-1
d_gene: TRBD2
abundance: few
len: 13
CDR3nt: TGCAGTCTACGACTAGCGGGCACAGATACGCAGTATTTT
CDR3aa: CSLRLAGTDTQYF

j_gene: TRBJ1-1
v_gene: TRBV5-1
d_gene: -
abundance: few
len: 12
CDR3nt: TGCGCCAGCAGCGCCGACAGGATTGAAGCTTTCTTT
CDR3aa: CASSADRIEAFF

j_gene: TRBJ1-4
v_gene: TRBV15
d_gene: -
abundance: -
len: 15
CDR3nt: TGTGCCACCAGCAGAGCAGGGGAGTTTCATGAAAAACTGTTTTTT
CDR3aa: CATSRAGEFHEKLFF

j_gene: TRBJ2-2
v_gene: TRBV11-2
d_gene: -
abundance: few
len: 15
CDR3nt: TGTGCCAGCAGCTTAGAGACTACGGGGGCCGGGGAGCTGTTTTTT
CDR3aa: CASSLETTGAGELFF

j_gene: TRBJ2-1
v_gene: TRBV28
d_gene: TRBD2
abundance: few
len: 16
CDR3nt: TGTGCCAGCAGTTCGAGGGTAGCGGGAGCCTACAATGAGCAGTTCTTC
CDR3aa: CASSSRVAGAYNEQFF

j_gene: TRBJ2-5
v_gene: TRBV4-3
d_gene: -
abundance: -
len: 15
CDR3nt: TGCGCCAGCAGCCAGGGGGGAAATAGACGGGAGACCCAGTACTTC
CDR3aa: CASSQGGNRRETQYF

j_gene: TRBJ2-2
v_gene: TRBV7-9
d_gene: -
abundance: few
len: 15
CDR3nt: TGTGCCAGCAGCTTATATGCTAGGAACACCGGGGAGCTGTTTTTT
CDR3aa: CASSLYARNTGELFF